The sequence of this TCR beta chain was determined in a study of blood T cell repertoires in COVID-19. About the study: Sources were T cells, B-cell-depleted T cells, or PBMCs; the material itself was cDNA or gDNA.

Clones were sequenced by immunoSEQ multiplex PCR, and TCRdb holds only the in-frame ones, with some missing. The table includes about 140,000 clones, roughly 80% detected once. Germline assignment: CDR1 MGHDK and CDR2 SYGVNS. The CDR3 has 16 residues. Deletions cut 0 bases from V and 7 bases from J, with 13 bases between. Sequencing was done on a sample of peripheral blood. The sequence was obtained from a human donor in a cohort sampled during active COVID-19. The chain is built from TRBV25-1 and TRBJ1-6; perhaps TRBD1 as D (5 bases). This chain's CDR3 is CASSEYRGRGNSPLHF. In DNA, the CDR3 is TGTGCCAGCAGTGAATATAGGGGACGGGGGAATTCACCCCTCCACTTT.